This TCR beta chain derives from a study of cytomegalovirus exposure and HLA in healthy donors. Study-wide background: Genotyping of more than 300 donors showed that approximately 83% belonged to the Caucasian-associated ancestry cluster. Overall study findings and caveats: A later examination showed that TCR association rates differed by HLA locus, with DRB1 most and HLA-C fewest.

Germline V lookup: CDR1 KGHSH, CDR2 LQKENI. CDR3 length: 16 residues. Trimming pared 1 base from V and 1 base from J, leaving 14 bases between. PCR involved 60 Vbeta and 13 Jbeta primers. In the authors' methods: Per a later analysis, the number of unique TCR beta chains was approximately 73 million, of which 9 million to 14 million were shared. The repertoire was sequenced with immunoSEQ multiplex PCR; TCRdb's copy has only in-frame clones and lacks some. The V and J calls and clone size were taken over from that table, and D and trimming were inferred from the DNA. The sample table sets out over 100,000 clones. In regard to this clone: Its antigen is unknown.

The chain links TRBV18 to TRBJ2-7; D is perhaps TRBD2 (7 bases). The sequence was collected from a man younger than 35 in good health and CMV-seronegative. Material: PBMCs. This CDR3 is CASSPLAGAGSYEQYF. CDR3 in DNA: TGTGCCAGCTCACCACTTGCGGGGGCGGGGTCCTACGAGCAGTACTTC.